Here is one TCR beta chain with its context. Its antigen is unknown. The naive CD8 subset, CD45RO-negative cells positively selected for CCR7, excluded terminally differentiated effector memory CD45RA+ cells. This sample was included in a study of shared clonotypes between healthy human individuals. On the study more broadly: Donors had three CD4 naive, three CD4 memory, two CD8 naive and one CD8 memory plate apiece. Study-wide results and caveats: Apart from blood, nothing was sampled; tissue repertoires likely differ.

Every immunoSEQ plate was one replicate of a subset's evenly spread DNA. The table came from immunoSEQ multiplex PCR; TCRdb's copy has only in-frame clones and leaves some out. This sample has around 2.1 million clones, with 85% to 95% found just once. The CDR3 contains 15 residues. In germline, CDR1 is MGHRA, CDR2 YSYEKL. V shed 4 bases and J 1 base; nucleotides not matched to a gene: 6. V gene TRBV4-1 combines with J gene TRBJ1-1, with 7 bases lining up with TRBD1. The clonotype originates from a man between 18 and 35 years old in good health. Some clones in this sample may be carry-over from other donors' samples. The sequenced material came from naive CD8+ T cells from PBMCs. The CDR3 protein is CASSPRGDRNTEAFF. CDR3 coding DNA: TGCGCCAGCAGCCCGAGAGGGGACAGGAACACTGAAGCTTTCTTT.